The 3 T cell receptor beta chains presented below share a single source sample, sequenced in a study of neoadjuvant anti-PD-1 for oral cavity cancer. Time point denoted: after neoadjuvant nivolumab, at surgical resection. The assay was immunoSEQ multiplex PCR, and TCRdb's table has in-frame clones only and misses some. The table lists tens of thousands of clones, around 79% of them singletons. This sample comprised PBMCs, obtained after nivolumab (anti-PD-1) treatment. Every receptor here comes from a person between 40 and 79 years old with oral cavity squamous cell carcinoma.

This clone was seen just once. This CDR3 reads CASRGITDTQYF. Here the CDR3 DNA reads TGTGCCAGCAGGGGAATAACAGATACGCAGTATTTT. The chain has TRBV2 and TRBJ2-3; D gene ambiguous. Germline CDR1 reads SNHLY; CDR2 reads FYNNEI. The CDR3 runs to 12 residues. Trimming took 6 bases from V and 3 from J, leaving 7 bases between them.

This chain joins TRBV9 and TRBJ2-3, with unresolved D. Germline assignment: CDR1 SGDLS and CDR2 YYNGEE. The V end lost 0 bases, the J end lost 2 bases, and 7 bases lay between the germline ends. The CDR3 extends over 14 amino acids. The DNA of the CDR3 is TGTGCCAGCAGCGTAGGATCTTTCACAGATACGCAGTATTTT. Translated: CASSVGSFTDTQYF.

J is TRBJ2-7 and V is TRBV19; TRBD1 matches at 9 bases. The CDR3 covers 15 residues. The V and J ends lost 5 bases and 3 bases, in that order; junction bases with no gene match: 8. Germline V gene lookup returns CDR1 LNHDA and CDR2 SQIVND (reference sequence). CDR3 sequence (DNA): TGTGCCAGTAGTCGCCCCGGGACAGGGATCTACGAGCAGTACTTC. It is translated as CASSRPGTGIYEQYF.